This T cell receptor beta chain was documented in a study of CD8 T cells in ankylosing spondylitis. Findings of the study overall: As for the disease-linked clones, they showed a CD8+ phenotype and occurred at relatively low frequencies in peripheral blood.

With molecular barcodes, quantitative 5'-RACE was used to make the TCR beta libraries. TCRdb re-analysed the 5' RACE reads in MiXCR, keeping a single row per CDR3 protein. The profile shows just over 350,000 distinct CDR3 sequences, roughly 22% of them singletons. With regard to this clonotype: What it binds is unknown.

The sequence was collected from a male donor with ankylosing spondylitis or in good health (not recorded which). Sequencing was performed on blood, either unsorted or a sorted T cell fraction (not recorded which).

The CDR3 nucleotides are TGCAGCGTTCCGGGACTGACCGGGGAGCTGTTTTTT. This encodes CSVPGLTGELFF. The chain is built from TRBV29-1 and TRBJ2-2; maybe TRBD2 (6 bases). Germline CDR1 is SQVTM and CDR2 is ANQGSEA. This CDR3 has 12 residues. The ends were cut back, 5 bases at V and 5 bases at J, with 9 bases in the middle.